The present entry profiles one T cell receptor (beta chain) with its context. V was clipped by 4 bases and J by 6 bases, with 13 bases between them. The CDR3 runs to 13 residues. Germline V gives CDR1 GTSNPN, CDR2 SVGIG (reference sequence). These data belong to a study of cytomegalovirus exposure and HLA in healthy donors. Study details: In a previous analysis, 100 million to 140 million unique TCR beta sequences were found from 150 million to 200 million T cells.

Researchers ran the PCR with 60 Vbeta and 13 Jbeta primers. Assay used: immunoSEQ multiplex PCR; TCRdb lists only in-frame clones, some missing. Altogether some 110,000 clones are present, 65% to 85% being singletons, with the ten largest covering around 2.8%. Participants comprised healthy donors of bone marrow. This receptor was obtained from a male donor in good health and CMV-seropositive. Sequencing used PBMCs. The rearrangement uses TRBV30 and TRBJ1-5; D is possibly TRBD1 (5 bases). CDR3 DNA: TGTGCCTGGACCCCGCTGGGGGGTCAGCCCCAGCATTTT. Translation gives CAWTPLGGQPQHF.